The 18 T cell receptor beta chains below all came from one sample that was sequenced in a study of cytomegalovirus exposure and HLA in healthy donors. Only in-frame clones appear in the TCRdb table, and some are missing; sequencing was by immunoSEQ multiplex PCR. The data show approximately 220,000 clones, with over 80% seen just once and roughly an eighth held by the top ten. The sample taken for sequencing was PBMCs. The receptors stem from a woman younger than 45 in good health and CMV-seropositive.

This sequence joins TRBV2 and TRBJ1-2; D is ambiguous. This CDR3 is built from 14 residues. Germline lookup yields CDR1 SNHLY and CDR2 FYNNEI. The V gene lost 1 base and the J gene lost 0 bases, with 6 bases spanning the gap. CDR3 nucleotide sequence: TGTGCCAGCAGTGAAGGCATGCCTAACTATGGCTACACCTTC. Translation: CASSEGMPNYGYTF.

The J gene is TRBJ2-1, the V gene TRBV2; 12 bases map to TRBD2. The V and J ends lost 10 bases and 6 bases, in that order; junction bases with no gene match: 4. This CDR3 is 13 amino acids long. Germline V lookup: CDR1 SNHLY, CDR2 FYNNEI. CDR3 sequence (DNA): TGTGCCACCGGACTAGCGGGACTCAATGAGCAGTTCTTC. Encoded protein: CATGLAGLNEQFF.

CDR3 sequence: CAWDQTVNYQETQYF. In DNA, the CDR3 is TGTGCCTGGGATCAAACGGTTAATTACCAAGAGACCCAGTACTTC. J is TRBJ2-5 and V is TRBV30, with unresolved D. V dropped 5 bases and J dropped 0 bases, with 16 bases sitting between them. The CDR3 runs to 15 residues. Germline V lookup: CDR1 GTSNPN, CDR2 SVGIG (reference sequence).

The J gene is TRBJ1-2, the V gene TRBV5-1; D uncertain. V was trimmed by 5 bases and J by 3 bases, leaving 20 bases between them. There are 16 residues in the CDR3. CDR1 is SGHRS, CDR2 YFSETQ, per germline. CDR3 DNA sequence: TGCGCCAGCAGACTGACGCTCGGGGTGGAGGACTATGGCTACACCTTC. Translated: CASRLTLGVEDYGYTF.

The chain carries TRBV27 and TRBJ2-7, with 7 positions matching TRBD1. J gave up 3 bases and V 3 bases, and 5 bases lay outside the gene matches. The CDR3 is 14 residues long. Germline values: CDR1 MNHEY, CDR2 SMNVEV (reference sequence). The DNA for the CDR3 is TGTGCCAGCAGTTTTTCCGGACAGGTCTACGAGCAGTACTTC. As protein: CASSFSGQVYEQYF.

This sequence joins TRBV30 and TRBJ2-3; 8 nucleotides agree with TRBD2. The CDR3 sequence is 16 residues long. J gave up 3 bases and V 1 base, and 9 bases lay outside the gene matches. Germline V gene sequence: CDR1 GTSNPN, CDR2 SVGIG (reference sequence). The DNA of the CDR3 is TGTGCCTGGAGTGGTGAGGGACTAGTGGCAACAGATACGCAGTATTTT. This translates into CAWSGEGLVATDTQYF.

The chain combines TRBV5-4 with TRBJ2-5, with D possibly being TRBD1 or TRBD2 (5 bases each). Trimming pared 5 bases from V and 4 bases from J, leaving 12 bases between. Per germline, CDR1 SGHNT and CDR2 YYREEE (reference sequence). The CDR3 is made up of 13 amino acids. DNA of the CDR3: TGTGCCAGCAGTCCGTCGGGGACAGAGACCCAGTACTTC. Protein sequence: CASSPSGTETQYF.

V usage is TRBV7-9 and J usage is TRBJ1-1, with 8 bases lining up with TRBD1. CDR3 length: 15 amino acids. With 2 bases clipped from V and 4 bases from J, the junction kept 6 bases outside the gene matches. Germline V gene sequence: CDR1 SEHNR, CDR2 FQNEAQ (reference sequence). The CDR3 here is CASSLQGAIGTEAFF. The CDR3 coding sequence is TGTGCCAGCAGCTTACAGGGGGCTATCGGCACTGAAGCTTTCTTT.

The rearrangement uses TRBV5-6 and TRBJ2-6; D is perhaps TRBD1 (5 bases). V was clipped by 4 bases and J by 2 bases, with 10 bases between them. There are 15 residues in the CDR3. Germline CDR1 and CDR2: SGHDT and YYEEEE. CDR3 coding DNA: TGTGCCAGCAGCCCGCAGGGTCCTGGGGCCAACGTCCTGACTTTC. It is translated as CASSPQGPGANVLTF.

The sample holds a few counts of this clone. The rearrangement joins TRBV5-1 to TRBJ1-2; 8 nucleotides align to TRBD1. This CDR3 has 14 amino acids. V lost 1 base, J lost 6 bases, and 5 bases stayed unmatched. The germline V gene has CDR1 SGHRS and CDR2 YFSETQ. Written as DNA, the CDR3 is TGCGCCAGCAGCTTGAAGGACAGGGCGGATGGCTACACCTTC. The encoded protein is CASSLKDRADGYTF.

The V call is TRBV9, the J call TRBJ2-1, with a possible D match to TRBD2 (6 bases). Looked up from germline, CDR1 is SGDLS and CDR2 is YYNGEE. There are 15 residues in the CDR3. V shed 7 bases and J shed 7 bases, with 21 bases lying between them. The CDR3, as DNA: TGTGCCAGCGGGAGGAGCGGTGGCGGAGGGAATGAGCAGTTCTTC. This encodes CASGRSGGGGNEQFF.

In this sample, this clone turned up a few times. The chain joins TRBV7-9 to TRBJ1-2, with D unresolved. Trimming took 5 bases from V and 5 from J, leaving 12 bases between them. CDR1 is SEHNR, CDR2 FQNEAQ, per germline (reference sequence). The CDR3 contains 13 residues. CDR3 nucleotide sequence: TGTGCCAGCAGCCCCTGGGATGGATATGGCTACACCTTC. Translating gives CASSPWDGYGYTF.

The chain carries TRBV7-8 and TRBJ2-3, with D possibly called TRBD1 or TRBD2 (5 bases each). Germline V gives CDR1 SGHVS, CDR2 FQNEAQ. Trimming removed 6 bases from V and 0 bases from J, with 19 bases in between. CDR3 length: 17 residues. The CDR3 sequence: CASSQLAGTLSTDTQYF. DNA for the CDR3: TGTGCCAGCAGTCAATTGGCCGGGACCTTAAGCACAGATACGCAGTATTTT. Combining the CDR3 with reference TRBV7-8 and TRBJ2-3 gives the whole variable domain GAGVSQSPRYKVAKRGQDVALRCDPISGHVSLFWYQQALGQGPEFLTYFQNEAQLDKSGLPSDRFFAERPEGSVSTLKIQRTQQEDSAVYLCASSQLAGTLSTDTQYFGPGTRLTVL.

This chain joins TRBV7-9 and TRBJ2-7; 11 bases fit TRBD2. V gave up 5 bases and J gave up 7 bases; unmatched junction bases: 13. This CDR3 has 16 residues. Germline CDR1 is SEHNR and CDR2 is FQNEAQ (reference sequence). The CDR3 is CASSRLVAGGPREQYF. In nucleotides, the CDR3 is TGTGCCAGCAGCCGACTGGTAGCGGGAGGGCCGAGGGAGCAGTACTTC. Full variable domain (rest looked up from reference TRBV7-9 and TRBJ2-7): DTGVSQNPRHKITKRGQNVTFRCDPISEHNRLYWYRQTLGQGPEFLTYFQNEAQLEKSRLLSDRFSAERPKGSFSTLEIQRTEQGDSAMYLCASSRLVAGGPREQYFGPGTRLTVT.

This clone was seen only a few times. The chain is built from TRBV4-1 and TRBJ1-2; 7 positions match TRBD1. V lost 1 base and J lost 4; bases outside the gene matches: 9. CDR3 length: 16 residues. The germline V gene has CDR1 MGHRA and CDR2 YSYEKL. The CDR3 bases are TGCGCCAGCAGCCAAGTGGGAGGGGGCGGGACCTATGGCTACACCTTC. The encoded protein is CASSQVGGGGTYGYTF.

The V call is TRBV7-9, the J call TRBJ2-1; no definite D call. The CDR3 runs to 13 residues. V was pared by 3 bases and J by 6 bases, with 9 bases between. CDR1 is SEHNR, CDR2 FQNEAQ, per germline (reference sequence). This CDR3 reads CASSFVVGNEQFF. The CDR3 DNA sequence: TGTGCCAGCAGCTTTGTAGTGGGCAATGAGCAGTTCTTC.

The CDR3 here is CASSSGPLEETQYF. CDR3 DNA: TGTGCCAGCAGCTCGGGACCCCTCGAAGAGACCCAGTACTTC. This chain connects TRBV7-3 to TRBJ2-5, with D perhaps TRBD1 or TRBD2 (5 bases each). V gave up 4 bases and J gave up 3 bases, with 12 bases separating them. The CDR3 has 14 amino acids. Germline CDR1 and CDR2: SGHTA and FQGTGA.

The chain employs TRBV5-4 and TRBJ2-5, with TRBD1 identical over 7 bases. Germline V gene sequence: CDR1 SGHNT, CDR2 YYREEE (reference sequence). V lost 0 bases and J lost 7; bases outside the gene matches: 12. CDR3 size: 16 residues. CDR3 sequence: CASSLAIRQGVGTQYF. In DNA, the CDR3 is TGTGCCAGCAGCTTGGCCATTCGGCAGGGGGTTGGGACCCAGTACTTC.